Listed below are T cell receptor beta chains from one sample, sequenced in a study of shared clonotypes between healthy human individuals. Assay: immunoSEQ multiplex PCR; the TCRdb copy retains only in-frame clones and omits some. The table lists about 550,000 clones, less than 97% of them singletons. Sequenced input: naive CD8+ T cells sorted from blood. The receptor source for this set is a woman aged 25 to 39 in good health. The CDR3 runs from the conserved cysteine through the conserved F or W. Fields, in order: V gene, clone size, J gene, D gene, CDR3 protein, CDR3 DNA. The D gene is left open where the match is weak. Only some rows state a clone size, as once, few, many or a class for expanded clones.

TRBV23-1	.	TRBJ2-7	TRBD2	CASSQSGGLLGEFLYEQYF	TGCGCCAGCAGTCAATCCGGGGGGTTGTTAGGGGAGTTTCTGTACGAGCAGTACTTC
TRBV28	few	TRBJ1-5	.	CASSPGGNQPQHF	TGTGCCAGCAGTCCAGGGGGCAATCAGCCCCAGCATTTT
TRBV15	.	TRBJ2-1	.	CATSRVAEGKNEQFF	TGTGCCACCAGCAGAGTAGCGGAGGGTAAGAATGAGCAGTTCTTC
TRBV10-2	once	TRBJ2-7	TRBD1	CASTPDRASYEQYF	TGCGCCAGCACACCGGACAGGGCCTCCTACGAGCAGTACTTC
TRBV27	.	TRBJ2-7	.	CASSLSQGISYEQYF	TGTGCCAGCAGTTTATCCCAGGGGATATCCTACGAGCAGTACTTC
TRBV15	.	TRBJ2-7	TRBD2	CATSSGTSGTRYEQYF	TGTGCCACCAGCAGCGGGACTAGCGGGACCCGCTACGAGCAGTACTTC
TRBV28	.	TRBJ2-7	.	CASSLLRRSLLEQYF	TGTGCCAGCAGTTTACTTCGCAGATCCCTCCTCGAGCAGTACTTC
TRBV2	.	TRBJ2-7	TRBD1	CASSSRTGRLYEQYF	TGTGCCAGCAGTTCGAGGACAGGGCGGCTTTACGAGCAGTACTTC
TRBV7-2	.	TRBJ2-2	TRBD2	CASSPGTSGSHANTGELFF	TGTGCCAGCAGCCCCGGGACTAGCGGATCACACGCGAACACCGGGGAGCTGTTTTTT
TRBV9	.	TRBJ2-5	.	CASSVGTAIQETQYF	TGTGCCAGCAGCGTAGGGACAGCGATTCAAGAGACCCAGTACTTC
TRBV2	.	TRBJ2-7	.	CASSGSTNYEQYF	TGTGCCAGCAGTGGGTCCACCAACTACGAGCAGTACTTC
TRBV27	.	TRBJ2-7	TRBD1	CASSLSAGTALDYEQYF	TGTGCCAGCAGTTTATCGGCAGGGACAGCCCTCGACTACGAGCAGTACTTC
TRBV27	.	TRBJ1-1	.	CASSAGGRTEAFF	TGTGCCAGCAGTGCTGGGGGCCGCACTGAAGCTTTCTTT
TRBV29-1	.	TRBJ2-7	TRBD1	CSVWDSSYEQYF	TGCAGCGTTTGGGACAGCTCCTACGAGCAGTACTTC
TRBV7-9	once	TRBJ2-7	.	CASSLVPGDSYEQYF	TGTGCCAGCAGCTTAGTTCCGGGGGACTCCTACGAGCAGTACTTC
TRBV4-2	.	TRBJ2-5	.	CASRSILRGRGMYQETQYF	TGTGCCAGCAGGTCTATATTAAGGGGACGGGGCATGTACCAAGAGACCCAGTACTTC
TRBV5-5	.	TRBJ2-7	.	CASSLGTVLYEQYF	TGTGCCAGCAGCTTGGGCACAGTCCTCTACGAGCAGTACTTC
TRBV11-2	once	TRBJ2-7	.	CASSLDGGEQYF	TGTGCCAGCAGCTTAGATGGGGGTGAGCAGTACTTC
TRBV5-1	few	TRBJ2-7	.	CASSLGQGSSYEQYF	TGCGCCAGCAGCTTGGGGCAGGGGAGCTCCTACGAGCAGTACTTC
TRBV27	.	TRBJ1-1	.	CASARGPEAFF	TGTGCCAGCGCCCGGGGGCCGGAAGCTTTCTTT
TRBV2	.	TRBJ2-7	.	CASSGRTANYEQYF	TGTGCCAGCAGTGGGCGGACAGCAAACTACGAGCAGTACTTC
TRBV5-5	.	TRBJ2-7	.	CASRSASSGYYEQYF	TGTGCCAGCAGATCGGCCAGTAGCGGATACTACGAGCAGTACTTC
TRBV28	.	TRBJ2-3	.	CASSTLGPGTDTQYF	TGTGCCAGCAGTACCCTCGGACCGGGGACAGATACGCAGTATTTT
TRBV9	.	TRBJ2-1	TRBD2	CASSDDLAGGSVDEQFF	TGTGCCAGCAGCGACGACTTAGCGGGAGGTTCGGTGGATGAGCAGTTCTTC
TRBV28	.	TRBJ2-2	TRBD2	CASSDTSGRVDTGELFF	TGTGCCAGCAGTGATACTAGCGGGAGGGTTGACACCGGGGAGCTGTTTTTT
TRBV21-1	.	TRBJ2-1	.	CASSVLGRPSYNEQFF	TGTGCCAGCAGCGTTCTTGGACGCCCCTCCTACAATGAGCAGTTCTTC
TRBV4-1	.	TRBJ2-1	TRBD2	CASSQSPSGRALPYNEQFF	TGCGCCAGCAGCCAATCTCCTAGCGGGAGGGCCTTACCCTACAATGAGCAGTTCTTC
TRBV19	.	TRBJ2-2	.	CASSIRGTTNTGELFF	TGTGCCAGTAGTATCAGGGGTACGACGAACACCGGGGAGCTGTTTTTT
TRBV28	.	TRBJ1-1	.	CASSLNMNTEAFF	TGTGCCAGCAGTTTAAATATGAACACTGAAGCTTTCTTT
TRBV27	.	TRBJ1-1	.	CASPKRTESPAEAFF	TGTGCCAGCCCCAAAAGGACCGAATCCCCTGCCGAAGCTTTCTTT
TRBV28	.	TRBJ2-7	TRBD1	CASSLLGGLPEQYF	TGTGCCAGCAGTTTATTAGGGGGCCTCCCCGAGCAGTACTTC
TRBV11-3	.	TRBJ2-1	.	CASSWNGGGEQFF	TGTGCCAGCAGCTGGAACGGGGGTGGTGAGCAGTTCTTC
TRBV9	.	TRBJ2-3	TRBD2	CASSVDPDLASGVTDTQYF	TGTGCCAGCAGCGTAGATCCAGACTTGGCTAGCGGGGTCACAGATACGCAGTATTTT
TRBV2	once	TRBJ1-5	.	CASREGTRSNQPQHF	TGTGCCAGCAGAGAGGGGACACGTAGCAATCAGCCCCAGCATTTT
TRBV5-6	.	TRBJ1-2	.	CASSLDINYGYTF	TGTGCCAGCAGCTTGGACATCAACTATGGCTACACCTTC
TRBV5-5	.	TRBJ2-1	TRBD2	CASSLVAGGRVEQFF	TGTGCCAGCAGCTTGGTAGCGGGAGGGCGCGTTGAGCAGTTCTTC
TRBV7-9	.	TRBJ2-7	.	CASSPTGGLIYEQYF	TGTGCCAGCAGCCCTACTGGGGGGTTAATCTACGAGCAGTACTTC
TRBV30	.	TRBJ2-7	TRBD1	CAWSTAGQGRFEQYF	TGTGCCTGGAGTACAGCGGGACAGGGGAGGTTTGAGCAGTACTTC
TRBV9	few	TRBJ1-2	TRBD1	CASSGSTGAINYGYTF	TGTGCCAGCAGCGGATCGACAGGGGCTATTAACTATGGCTACACCTTC
TRBV10-2	.	TRBJ2-7	.	CASSDDYYEQYF	TGCGCCAGCAGTGACGACTACTACGAGCAGTACTTC
TRBV7-9	.	TRBJ2-3	.	CAIPPEGVTDTQYF	TGTGCCATCCCCCCGGAGGGGGTAACAGATACGCAGTATTTT
TRBV5-4	.	TRBJ2-1	TRBD2	CASSPAEREVPEQFF	TGTGCCAGCAGCCCGGCGGAGCGGGAGGTCCCTGAGCAGTTCTTC
TRBV6-5	.	TRBJ2-3	TRBD1	CASSPTGITDTQYF	TGTGCCAGCAGTCCGACAGGGATCACAGATACGCAGTATTTT
TRBV7-2	once	TRBJ2-7	.	CASSLGLMNLSPREQYF	TGTGCCAGCAGCTTAGGACTTATGAACCTCTCTCCTCGCGAGCAGTACTTC
TRBV27	.	TRBJ2-6	TRBD2	CASTGGSSGANVLTF	TGTGCCAGCACCGGCGGGAGTTCTGGGGCCAACGTCCTGACTTTC
TRBV27	.	TRBJ1-2	TRBD1	CASSLRQGAYYGYTF	TGTGCCAGCAGTTTAAGACAGGGGGCGTACTATGGCTACACCTTC
TRBV28	.	TRBJ1-1	TRBD1	CASIDRGRGKTEAFF	TGTGCCAGTATCGACAGGGGGCGGGGAAAGACTGAAGCTTTCTTT
TRBV7-9	.	TRBJ1-2	.	CARTNRDGGYTF	TGTGCCAGAACTAACAGGGACGGTGGCTACACCTTC
TRBV27	.	TRBJ2-7	.	CASSLEGSGYEQYF	TGTGCCAGCAGTTTAGAGGGGTCGGGCTACGAGCAGTACTTC
TRBV4-1	.	TRBJ2-1	TRBD1	CASSQILWDSYNEQFF	TGCGCCAGCAGCCAAATCCTCTGGGACAGCTACAATGAGCAGTTCTTC
TRBV10-1	.	TRBJ1-1	TRBD1	CASSVGRDRGPQNTEAFF	TGCGCCAGCAGCGTGGGACGGGACAGGGGCCCGCAGAACACTGAAGCTTTCTTT